Listed here are 18 T cell receptor beta chains from one sample, sequenced in a study of control samples from healthy donors and cancer patients. Clones were read by immunoSEQ multiplex PCR, and TCRdb kept only the in-frame ones, dropping some. This sample yields tens of thousands of clones, of which roughly 88% are seen a single time; around 10% belongs to the top ten. The sequencing sample was made of PBMCs. The source of these receptors is a man between 60 and 70 years old with head and neck cancer.

The rearrangement links TRBV4-1 to TRBJ1-1, with no clear D. Germline loops: CDR1 MGHRA, CDR2 YSYEKL. V was cut by 5 bases and J by 5 bases, with 9 bases left in between. The CDR3 loop spans 12 amino acids. For the CDR3, the DNA is TGCGCCAGCAGCTCTGGATCGACTGAAGCTTTCTTT. This sequence encodes CASSSGSTEAFF.

This sequence joins TRBV2 and TRBJ2-1; TRBD2 agrees at 8 bases. The V segment lost 6 bases and the J segment 0 bases; nucleotides outside the gene matches: 4. This CDR3 has 15 amino acids. CDR1 is SNHLY, CDR2 FYNNEI, per germline. The CDR3 sequence: CASSRSGSSYNEQFF. The CDR3 coding sequence is TGTGCCAGCAGCCGAAGCGGGAGCTCCTACAATGAGCAGTTCTTC.

The chain recombines TRBV5-1 with TRBJ2-1; TRBD1 might be the D (6 bases). V gave up 4 bases and J gave up 5 bases, with 13 bases separating them. Germline V gene sequence: CDR1 SGHRS, CDR2 YFSETQ. This CDR3 comprises 14 residues. CDR3 protein: CASSRDRPHNEQFF. CDR3 coding DNA: TGCGCCAGCAGCCGTGACAGGCCCCACAATGAGCAGTTCTTC.

The gene calls are TRBV24-1 and TRBJ1-1, with 8 bases fitting TRBD1. CDR3 length equals 18 residues. CDR1 KGHDR and CDR2 SFDVKD come from the germline V gene. V was pared by 4 bases and J by 5 bases, with 17 bases of the junction left unmatched. CDR3 sequence (DNA): TGTGCCACCAGTGACCGGGGACAGGTGACAGGTCCCATGACTGAAGCTTTCTTT. It codes for CATSDRGQVTGPMTEAFF.

The DNA for the CDR3 is TGTGCCAGCAGTCGAAGGGCCGGAGAGACCCAGTACTTC. This encodes CASSRRAGETQYF. V and J are TRBV6-2 or TRBV6-3 and TRBJ2-5; D remains unclear. V gave up 5 bases and J gave up 4 bases, with 11 bases separating them. CDR3 length: 13 residues. Germline-derived CDR1 and CDR2 are MNHEY and SVGEGT.

The V call is TRBV6-5, the J call TRBJ1-2; 9 nucleotides agree with TRBD1. The CDR3 has 14 residues. Germline lookup yields CDR1 MNHEY and CDR2 SVGAGI. With 9 bases clipped from V and 4 bases from J, the junction kept 9 bases outside the gene matches. Here the CDR3 reads CASSRTGVPYGYTF. The CDR3 DNA sequence: TGTGCCAGTAGTCGGACAGGGGTACCCTATGGCTACACCTTC.

The chain links TRBV9 to TRBJ2-3; maybe TRBD1 (5 bases). Germline loops: CDR1 SGDLS, CDR2 YYNGEE. The V gene lost 3 bases and the J gene lost 0 bases, with 14 bases spanning the gap. The CDR3 covers 16 residues. CDR3 coding DNA: TGTGCCAGCAGCGCCCCTAGGGGCAGAAGCACAGATACGCAGTATTTT. Its protein is CASSAPRGRSTDTQYF.

The chain uses TRBV5-4 and TRBJ1-2, with D maybe TRBD1 (6 bases). The CDR3 is 16 residues long. V lost 1 base, J lost 5 bases, and 18 bases lay in between. CDR1 and CDR2 (germline): SGHNT, YYREEE (reference sequence). The CDR3 loop is CASSLRTVTSPYGYTF. DNA of the CDR3: TGTGCCAGCAGCTTGAGGACAGTTACATCCCCATATGGCTACACCTTC. Based on the CDR3 plus reference TRBV5-4 and TRBJ1-2, the full variable domain is ETGVTQSPTHLIKTRGQQVTLRCSSQSGHNTVSWYQQALGQGPQFIFQYYREEENGRGNFPPRFSGLQFPNYSSELNVNALELDDSALYLCASSLRTVTSPYGYTFGSGTRLTVV.

V is TRBV30 and J is TRBJ1-1; the D is unclear. The CDR3 is 13 amino acids. The V gene's germline CDR1 is GTSNPN and CDR2 SVGIG (reference sequence). With 0 bases removed from V and 3 bases from J, the gap between germline ends came to 8 bases. CDR3 sequence (DNA): TGTGCCTGGAGTGTACGACGGGACACTGAAGCTTTCTTT. It codes for CAWSVRRDTEAFF.

The chain has TRBV5-1 and TRBJ2-5; D is ambiguous. The V gene's germline CDR1 is SGHRS and CDR2 YFSETQ. This CDR3 comprises 12 residues. The V gene lost 0 bases and the J gene lost 4 bases, with 4 bases spanning the gap. The CDR3 sequence: CASSLGRETQYF. The DNA of the CDR3 is TGCGCCAGCAGCTTGGGGAGAGAGACCCAGTACTTC.

The chain employs TRBV6-5 and TRBJ2-4; TRBD2 aligns across 7 bases. V shed 4 bases and J 6 bases; nucleotides not matched to a gene: 6. The CDR3 extends over 14 amino acids. From germline, CDR1 is MNHEY and CDR2 SVGAGI. The CDR3, as DNA: TGTGCCAGCAGTTTTAGGGAGGGCCGAAACATTCAGTACTTC. Residues: CASSFREGRNIQYF.

This clone was detected ten times or more. The CDR3 here is CASSPTTTGGDSRNSYEQYF. CDR3 in DNA: TGTGCCAGCAGCCCCACTACGACAGGGGGCGATTCCCGAAACTCCTACGAGCAGTACTTC. The chain recombines TRBV13 with TRBJ2-7; 10 bases are shared with TRBD1. Germline CDR1 PRHDT, CDR2 FYEKMQ (reference sequence). Unmatched junction bases numbered 19, after V lost 5 bases and J lost 0 bases. The CDR3 totals 20 residues.

Sample share makes this clone medium-sized. The J gene is TRBJ1-2, the V gene TRBV15, with a weak D call TRBD1 (5 bases). The V end was cut by 4 bases, the J end by 4 bases, with 13 bases between. Germline loops: CDR1 LNHNV, CDR2 YYDKDF (reference sequence). CDR3 length equals 14 residues. The CDR3 DNA reads as TGTGCCACCAGCACCAGGGTCTCGGGCTATGGCTACACCTTC. This sequence encodes CATSTRVSGYGYTF. Using reference TRBV15 and TRBJ1-2 for the parts outside the CDR3, the full variable domain is DAMVIQNPRYQVTQFGKPVTLSCSQTLNHNVMYWYQQKSSQAPKLLFHYYDKDFNNEADTPDNFQSRRPNTSFCFLDIRSPGLGDTAMYLCATSTRVSGYGYTFGSGTRLTVV.

This chain's CDR3 is CASSLEQATGELFF. CDR3 sequence (DNA): TGCGCCAGCAGCTTGGAACAGGCCACCGGGGAGCTGTTTTTT. The chain links TRBV5-1 to TRBJ2-2, with a weak D call TRBD1 (5 bases). This CDR3 is 14 amino acids long. Germline values: CDR1 SGHRS, CDR2 YFSETQ. The ends were cut back, 0 bases at V and 4 bases at J, with 7 bases in the middle.

The rearrangement uses TRBV6-4 and TRBJ1-1; D call uncertain. CDR1 and CDR2 (germline): MRHNA, SNTAGT. The length of the CDR3 is 17 residues. The germline V and J ends were trimmed by 0 bases and 5 bases, with 19 bases remaining between them. The CDR3 is CASSDSNPPHRGTEAFF. The CDR3 bases are TGTGCCAGCAGTGACTCGAATCCCCCCCACCGGGGAACTGAAGCTTTCTTT.

The V gene is TRBV6-2 or TRBV6-3, the J gene TRBJ2-1, with 9 positions matching TRBD1. The CDR3 extends over 15 amino acids. Germline lookup yields CDR1 MNHEY and CDR2 SVGEGT. V lost 6 bases to trimming and J lost 2 bases; unmatched junction nucleotides: 5. CDR3 protein: CASSPRDRAYNEQFF. CDR3 bases: TGTGCCAGCAGCCCCCGGGACAGGGCCTACAATGAGCAGTTCTTC.

This chain joins TRBV6-4 and TRBJ1-2; 8 nucleotides align to TRBD1. Losses at the gene ends were 2 bases for V and 7 bases for J; bases not matched to a gene: 9. The CDR3 loop spans 15 amino acids. CDR1 and CDR2 (germline): MRHNA, SNTAGT. CDR3: CASSDMFGTGGGYTF. In nucleotides, the CDR3 is TGTGCCAGCAGTGACATGTTTGGGACAGGTGGTGGCTACACCTTC.

J is TRBJ2-7 and V is TRBV28, with 7 bases identical to TRBD1. V shed 2 bases, J shed 2 bases, and the junction held 3 bases outside the gene matches. Germline V lookup: CDR1 MDHEN, CDR2 SYDVKM. The CDR3 is 14 amino acids. The CDR3 spells CASSLRDSPYEQYF. CDR3 bases: TGTGCCAGCAGTTTACGGGACAGCCCCTACGAGCAGTACTTC. The full variable domain, in which reference TRBV28 and TRBJ2-7 provide the parts outside the CDR3, is DVKVTQSSRYLVKRTGEKVFLECVQDMDHENMFWYRQDPGLGLRLIYFSYDVKMKEKGDIPEGYSVSREKKERFSLILESASTNQTSMYLCASSLRDSPYEQYFGPGTRLTVT.